This entry lists 23 T cell receptor beta chains sequenced from one sample in a study of T cell responses to AZD1222 COVID-19 vaccine. Here immunoSEQ multiplex PCR was the method, and the copy in TCRdb shows in-frame clones only, minus some. The data hold fewer than 200,000 clones, with roughly nine tenths observed a single time. Material: peripheral blood, obtained on day 0 of AZD1222 vaccination. The receptors come from an adult in good health.

The V and J genes are TRBV15 and TRBJ2-1, with D possibly TRBD2 on 5 matching bases. The CDR3 is 18 amino acids. The ends were cut back, 2 bases at V and 0 bases at J, with 17 bases in the middle. CDR1 LNHNV and CDR2 YYDKDF come from the germline V gene (reference sequence). The CDR3 region has the DNA TGTGCCACCAGCAGAAATGTATTTCGAGGGCGCTCCTACAATGAGCAGTTCTTC. It encodes CATSRNVFRGRSYNEQFF.

CDR3 in amino acids: CASSQENWLNRDRARYNEQFF. The CDR3 DNA sequence: TGTGCCAGCAGCCAAGAAAATTGGTTAAACCGGGACAGGGCTCGATACAATGAGCAGTTCTTC. The chain recombines TRBV14 with TRBJ2-1; 9 nucleotides align to TRBD1. Germline assignment: CDR1 SGHDN and CDR2 FVKESK. The CDR3 has 21 residues. V lost 0 bases and J lost 4; bases outside the gene matches: 19.

The chain uses TRBV7-9 and TRBJ2-7; 12 bases agree with TRBD2. The germline CDR1 and CDR2 sequences are SEHNR and FQNEAQ (reference sequence). V was clipped by 8 bases and J by 6 bases; unmatched bases: 5. The CDR3 loop spans 13 amino acids. The CDR3 region is CASVLAGGGEQYF. CDR3 DNA sequence: TGTGCCAGCGTACTAGCGGGAGGAGGCGAGCAGTACTTC.

The chain recombines TRBV5-6 with TRBJ1-5; a weak D match, TRBD1 (6 bases). The length of the CDR3 is 15 residues. Per germline, CDR1 SGHDT and CDR2 YYEEEE. The V end was cut by 1 base, the J end by 6 bases, with 14 bases between. Here the CDR3 reads CASSLTQGRGQPQHF. CDR3 nucleotide sequence: TGTGCCAGCAGCTTGACACAGGGTAGGGGTCAGCCCCAGCATTTT.

This chain joins TRBV7-9 and TRBJ2-7, with D possibly being TRBD1 (7 bases). The germline V and J ends were trimmed by 5 bases and 5 bases, with 16 bases remaining between them. Germline loops: CDR1 SEHNR, CDR2 FQNEAQ (reference sequence). The CDR3 totals 14 residues. The CDR3: CASSRRDSLNEQYF. In nucleotides, the CDR3 is TGTGCCAGCAGCAGGAGGGACAGTCTAAACGAGCAGTACTTC.

This chain links TRBV19 with TRBJ2-1; maybe TRBD1 (6 bases). Trimming took 2 bases from V and 0 from J, leaving 8 bases between them. CDR1 and CDR2 from the germline V gene are LNHDA and SQIVND (reference sequence). CDR3 length equals 15 residues. CDR3 DNA sequence: TGTGCCAGTAGTATACAGGACAGCTCCTACAATGAGCAGTTCTTC. Translation: CASSIQDSSYNEQFF.

This chain joins TRBV10-3 and TRBJ2-7; TRBD2 agrees at 7 bases. The trim removed 5 bases at V and 6 bases at J, leaving 13 bases unmatched. In germline, CDR1 is ENHRY, CDR2 SYGVKD. The CDR3 length is 15 residues. CDR3 in amino acids: CAISPPTARESEQYF. The CDR3 DNA reads TGTGCCATCAGTCCCCCGACTGCGCGGGAGTCCGAGCAGTACTTC.

The chain joins TRBV10-3 to TRBJ1-1; D might be TRBD1 (6 bases). This CDR3 is 14 amino acids long. CDR1 is ENHRY and CDR2 is SYGVKD in the germline V gene. Trimming left V 5 bases short and J 1 base short, with 11 bases between. The chain's CDR3 is CAISLGGENTEAFF. For the CDR3, the DNA is TGTGCCATCAGTTTAGGGGGGGAGAACACTGAAGCTTTCTTT.

The gene calls are TRBV5-4 and TRBJ2-7, with 11 bases fitting TRBD1. Germline-derived CDR1 and CDR2 are SGHNT and YYREEE (reference sequence). The V gene end was trimmed by 4 bases and the J gene end by 7 bases; junction bases not matched to a gene: 7. The CDR3 has 14 residues. CDR3 loop: CASSLPGQGGEQYF. DNA for the CDR3: TGTGCCAGCAGCCTCCCGGGACAGGGGGGTGAGCAGTACTTC.

This chain links TRBV5-6 with TRBJ1-1; D is ambiguous. The CDR3 runs 13 residues. V was clipped by 0 bases and J by 3 bases, with 6 bases between them. The germline CDR1 and CDR2 sequences are SGHDT and YYEEEE. Here the CDR3 reads CASSLDVDTEAFF. CDR3 bases: TGTGCCAGCAGCTTGGACGTAGACACTGAAGCTTTCTTT.

The chain carries TRBV30 and TRBJ1-6; D is possibly TRBD1 (6 bases). The CDR3 spans 14 residues. Germline CDR1 and CDR2: GTSNPN and SVGIG (reference sequence). The germline V and J ends were trimmed by 3 bases and 10 bases, with 16 bases remaining between them. The CDR3 is CAWSRSRGGSPLHF. The CDR3 region has the DNA TGTGCCTGGAGCCGTTCCAGGGGAGGCTCACCCCTCCACTTT. Together with reference TRBV30 and TRBJ1-6, the CDR3 gives the full variable domain: SQTIHQWPATLVQPVGSPLSLECTVEGTSNPNLYWYRQAAGRGLQLLFYSVGIGQISSEVPQNLSASRPQDRQFILSSKKLLLSDSGFYLCAWSRSRGGSPLHFGNGTRLTVT.

The V call is TRBV4-1, the J call TRBJ1-1; D may be TRBD1 (5 bases). The V gene's germline CDR1 is MGHRA and CDR2 YSYEKL. V was clipped by 2 bases and J by 1 base, with 8 bases between them. The CDR3 covers 14 residues. CDR3 nucleotides: TGCGCCAGCAGCCAATTCAGGGCGAACACTGAAGCTTTCTTT. Amino acid sequence: CASSQFRANTEAFF.

The chain has TRBV7-8 and TRBJ1-1, with D possibly TRBD1 on 5 matching bases. The germline V and J ends were trimmed by 0 bases and 1 base, with 18 bases remaining between them. Looked up from germline, CDR1 is SGHVS and CDR2 is FQNEAQ. The CDR3 runs 18 residues. The CDR3 sequence: CASSLAFSQGVANTEAFF. CDR3 nucleotides: TGTGCCAGCAGCTTAGCGTTTTCCCAGGGTGTAGCGAACACTGAAGCTTTCTTT. The full variable domain, in which reference TRBV7-8 and TRBJ1-1 provide the parts outside the CDR3, is GAGVSQSPRYKVAKRGQDVALRCDPISGHVSLFWYQQALGQGPEFLTYFQNEAQLDKSGLPSDRFFAERPEGSVSTLKIQRTQQEDSAVYLCASSLAFSQGVANTEAFFGQGTRLTVV.

This clone appeared a few times. The chain uses TRBV27 and TRBJ1-2, with D unresolved. Germline CDR1 is MNHEY and CDR2 is SMNVEV (reference sequence). Trimming stripped 5 bases from V and 7 bases from J, with 14 bases between. This CDR3 contains 13 residues. The CDR3 reads CASSPGGRRGYTF. The CDR3 DNA reads TGTGCCAGCAGTCCCGGAGGTCGTCGTGGCTACACCTTC.

The genes are TRBV18 and TRBJ1-2; no clear D gene. The germline V gene encodes CDR1 KGHSH and CDR2 LQKENI. V was shortened by 2 bases and J by 6 bases, with 10 bases between the two germline ends. The CDR3 is 13 residues long. Here the CDR3 reads CASSPAGLDGYTF. The CDR3 DNA sequence: TGTGCCAGCTCACCAGCGGGGTTAGATGGCTACACCTTC.

The V call is TRBV3-1 (or the pseudogene TRBV3-2), the J call TRBJ1-6; 9 bases match TRBD1. The CDR3 is made up of 17 amino acids. The ends lost 4 bases at V and 3 bases at J; junction bases unmatched: 7. CDR1 and CDR2 from the germline V gene are LGHDT and YNNKEL (reference sequence). This chain's CDR3 is CASSRRTGDVYNSPLHF. CDR3 sequence (DNA): TGTGCCAGCAGCCGAAGGACAGGGGATGTCTATAATTCACCCCTCCACTTT.

The V gene is TRBV7-9, the J gene TRBJ2-2; 8 bases map to TRBD2. Germline V gene sequence: CDR1 SEHNR, CDR2 FQNEAQ (reference sequence). The CDR3 runs 16 residues. Trimming at V came to 1 base and at J to 3 bases, leaving 4 bases not matched to a gene. CDR3 residues: CASSLVSGRDTGELFF. In DNA form, the CDR3 reads TGTGCCAGCAGCTTAGTAAGCGGGAGAGACACCGGGGAGCTGTTTTTT.

The CDR3 here is CASSYPPGLPTTFF. The CDR3 region has the DNA TGTGCCAGCAGTTACCCTCCGGGACTCCCCACGACTTTCTTT. The chain employs TRBV6-6 and TRBJ1-1, with D possibly TRBD1 on 5 matching bases. Trimming cost V 2 bases and J 12 bases, with 19 bases left between them. CDR3 size: 14 residues. Germline V CDR1 and CDR2: MNHNY, SVGAGI (reference sequence).

CDR3 nucleotide sequence: TGTGCCAGCTCACCACTCCGACAGGGGATCACCGGGGAGCTGTTTTTT. Its translation is CASSPLRQGITGELFF. The chain joins TRBV18 to TRBJ2-2, with 8 bases identical to TRBD1. Looked up from germline, CDR1 is KGHSH and CDR2 is LQKENI. The V segment lost 1 base and the J segment 4 bases; nucleotides outside the gene matches: 5. The CDR3 runs to 16 residues.

The rearrangement uses TRBV6-8 and TRBJ2-6, with 9 bases lining up with TRBD1. V gave up 8 bases and J gave up 1 base; unmatched junction bases: 15. The CDR3 is 19 amino acids. Looked up from germline, CDR1 is MNHGY and CDR2 is SAAAGT. The CDR3: CASPTSRAQGASGANVLTF. CDR3 bases: TGTGCCAGCCCAACCAGCCGCGCACAGGGGGCGTCTGGGGCCAACGTCCTGACTTTC.

The genes are TRBV5-1 and TRBJ1-6; no clear D gene. CDR3 length: 14 amino acids. Per the germline V gene, CDR1 is SGHRS and CDR2 is YFSETQ. V lost 1 base and J lost 7, with 9 bases in between. The CDR3 region has the DNA TGCGCCAGCAGCTTGAACAGAGAGAATTCACCCCTCCACTTT. This gives the protein CASSLNRENSPLHF.

The J gene is TRBJ2-1, the V gene TRBV2; TRBD2 aligns across 10 bases. Trimming cost V 3 bases and J 6 bases; bases outside gene matches: 11. Germline V lookup: CDR1 SNHLY, CDR2 FYNNEI. The CDR3 loop spans 17 amino acids. CDR3 DNA sequence: TGTGCCAGCAGTGAGCAGCAGCGGGAGGGCCGGGGCAATGAGCAGTTCTTC. It yields the protein CASSEQQREGRGNEQFF. The full variable domain, completed using reference TRBV2 and TRBJ2-1, is EPEVTQTPSHQVTQMGQEVILRCVPISNHLYFYWYRQILGQKVEFLVSFYNNEISEKSEIFDDQFSVERPDGSNFTLKIRSTKLEDSAMYFCASSEQQREGRGNEQFFGPGTRLTVL.

The chain employs TRBV6-5 and TRBJ1-1; D is ambiguous. Germline CDR1 is MNHEY and CDR2 is SVGAGI. V gave up 2 bases and J gave up 2 bases, with 12 bases separating them. This CDR3 comprises 15 residues. The CDR3 DNA follows: TGTGCCAGCAGTTACAGAGCAGGTCCAAACACTGAAGCTTTCTTT. It specifies CASSYRAGPNTEAFF.